The 26 T cell receptor beta chains in this list originate from one sample, sequenced in a study of graft-versus-host responses after intestinal transplantation. Graft tissue processing released intraepithelial and lamina propria lymphocytes. Profiling relied on immunoSEQ multiplex PCR, and the TCRdb table lists in-frame clones only, not all of them. The sample records about 2,000 clones, roughly nine tenths being singletons. Sequenced here: ileum tissue, sampled nearly 70 days after transplant. The receptor set was obtained from a human patient who received an intestinal transplant, so some T cells may come from the graft donor.

V and J are TRBV29-1 and TRBJ1-5; 7 nucleotides match TRBD1. The CDR3 runs 16 residues. Germline V gene lookup returns CDR1 SQVTM and CDR2 ANQGSEA. CDR3 in DNA: TGCCGCGGGGGGGAGGGTGACAGGGAAAAGCATCAGCCCCAGCATTTT. It translates to CRGGEGDREKHQPQHF. Drawing the rest from reference TRBV29-1 and TRBJ1-5, the complete variable domain is SAVISQKPSRDICQRGTSLTIQCQVDSQVTMMFWYRQQPGQSLTLIATANQGSEATYESGFVIDKFPISRPNLTFSTLTVSNMSPEDSSIYLCRGGEGDREKHQPQHFGDGTRLSIL.

The chain combines TRBV6-5 with TRBJ2-7, with D possibly being TRBD2 (6 bases). V was clipped by 7 bases and J by 6 bases, with 22 bases between them. The CDR3 has 15 amino acids. Germline V gene sequence: CDR1 MNHEY, CDR2 SVGAGI. The CDR3 DNA reads TGTGCCAGCACGGCAAGGGAAATGGGGAGGATCGAGCAGTACTTC. This sequence encodes CASTAREMGRIEQYF.

The chain uses TRBV12-1 and TRBJ2-7. TRBV12-1 is termed a pseudogene. CDR3 length equals 12 residues. In DNA form, the CDR3 reads TGTGCCAGCAGCCCATACAAGGGCGAGCAGTACTTC. It encodes CASSPYKGEQYF.

The rearrangement links TRBV7-4 to TRBJ2-1; 9 nucleotides match TRBD2. V trimming: 5 bases; J trimming: 7 bases; junction bases outside the gene matches: 15. This CDR3 comprises 17 residues. Germline V gene sequence: CDR1 SGHVT, CDR2 SQSDAQ. CDR3 bases: TGTGCCAGCAGCACCCCACTCGGGCGGGAGGGCGGGAATGAGCAGTTCTTC. Protein product: CASSTPLGREGGNEQFF.

The chain joins TRBV5-1 to TRBJ2-6, with a possible D match to TRBD1 (5 bases). The CDR3 spans 16 residues. Germline V gene lookup returns CDR1 SGHRS and CDR2 YFSETQ. V was trimmed by 1 base and J by 0 bases, leaving 8 bases between them. CDR3 sequence reads: CASSLQGSSGANVLTF. The DNA of the CDR3 is TGCGCCAGCAGCTTGCAGGGTTCCTCTGGGGCCAACGTCCTGACTTTC. Using reference TRBV5-1 and TRBJ2-6 for the parts outside the CDR3, the full variable domain is KAGVTQTPRYLIKTRGQQVTLSCSPISGHRSVSWYQQTPGQGLQFLFEYFSETQRNKGNFPGRFSGRQFSNSRSEMNVSTLELGDSALYLCASSLQGSSGANVLTFGAGSRLTVL.

This sequence joins TRBV7-3 and TRBJ2-3; TRBD2 aligns across 11 bases. V lost 1 base, J lost 6 bases, and 12 bases stayed unmatched. Germline V gives CDR1 SGHTA, CDR2 FQGTGA. This CDR3 is 18 amino acids long. The CDR3 loop is CASSLRLAGRSQGDTQYF. The CDR3 nucleotides are TGTGCCAGCAGCTTAAGACTAGCGGGAAGATCTCAAGGGGATACGCAGTATTTT.

This chain connects TRBV5-1 to TRBJ2-3; 11 bases align to TRBD2. The CDR3 length is 17 residues. After removal of 2 bases from V and 0 bases from J, the junction contained 5 bases not matched to a gene. Germline CDR1 SGHRS, CDR2 YFSETQ. The CDR3 here is CASSLEGLAVSTDTQYF. The DNA for the CDR3 is TGCGCCAGCAGCTTAGAGGGACTAGCGGTTAGCACAGATACGCAGTATTTT.

The V and J genes are TRBV15 and TRBJ1-1, with 8 nucleotides matching TRBD1. The CDR3 spans 16 residues. Losses at the gene ends were 1 base for V and 4 bases for J; bases not matched to a gene: 8. The germline CDR1 and CDR2 sequences are LNHNV and YYDKDF (reference sequence). CDR3 sequence: CATSRGVQGVGTEAFF. CDR3 DNA: TGTGCCACCAGCAGAGGGGTACAGGGGGTCGGCACTGAAGCTTTCTTT.

The rearrangement uses TRBV4-2 and TRBJ2-7; D is unclear. The CDR3 length is 15 residues. V was clipped by 0 bases and J by 3 bases, with 12 bases between them. CDR1 and CDR2 from the germline V gene are LGHNA and YNFKEQ. The chain's CDR3 is CASSQELTLGYEQYF. The DNA of the CDR3 is TGTGCCAGCAGCCAAGAGTTGACCTTAGGCTACGAGCAGTACTTC.

This clone has only one observation. The genes are TRBV11-3 and TRBJ2-5; 8 nucleotides align to TRBD1. TRBJ2-7 explains the end of the DNA better; the J call may be wrong. The CDR3 sequence is 13 residues long. Per the germline V gene, CDR1 is SGHNT and CDR2 is YENEEA. The CDR3 DNA reads TGTGCCAGCAGCTTAGGGACAGGGTACGAGCAGTACTTC. Translation: CASSLGTGYEQYF.

This chain uses TRBV18 with TRBJ1-1, with TRBD1 as a possible D gene (5 bases). Between the trimmed V and J ends, which lost 3 bases and 0 bases, there was a span of 8 bases. CDR3 length: 14 residues. From germline, CDR1 is KGHSH and CDR2 LQKENI. The CDR3 DNA reads as TGTGCCAGCTCACCCGGGACGGTGAACACTGAAGCTTTCTTT. It yields the protein CASSPGTVNTEAFF.

CDR3 region: CASSYGEFWNTEAFF. The CDR3 DNA follows: TGTGCCAGCAGTTACGGGGAATTTTGGAACACTGAAGCTTTCTTT. The chain couples TRBV6-6 to TRBJ1-1, with D uncertain. The CDR3 has 15 residues. V was clipped by 2 bases and J by 1 base, with 11 bases between them. The germline V gene encodes CDR1 MNHNY and CDR2 SVGAGI (reference sequence).

This chain links TRBV6-5 with TRBJ2-7; the D gene is possibly TRBD1 (6 bases). V gave up 0 bases and J gave up 3 bases, with 6 bases separating them. The germline V gene encodes CDR1 MNHEY and CDR2 SVGAGI. This CDR3 spans 13 amino acids. The CDR3 region is CASSYSTGYEQYF. The CDR3 DNA follows: TGTGCCAGCAGTTACTCGACAGGCTACGAGCAGTACTTC.

The CDR3 DNA follows: TGTGCCAGCAGCCGACGCACAGGGGGGTATGGCTACACCTTC. Amino acid sequence: CASSRRTGGYGYTF. The rearrangement joins TRBV16 to TRBJ1-2; 8 bases agree with TRBD1. The trim removed 4 bases at V and 5 bases at J, leaving 6 bases unmatched. The CDR3 runs to 14 residues. Germline V gene sequence: CDR1 KGHSY, CDR2 FQNENV.

The count of this clone is one. V is TRBV5-1 and J is TRBJ2-1, with TRBD1 matching 8 bases. V lost 6 bases to trimming and J lost 1 base; unmatched junction nucleotides: 3. The V gene's germline CDR1 is SGHRS and CDR2 YFSETQ. The CDR3 has 14 amino acids. The CDR3: CASKRQGSYNEQFF. CDR3 nucleotides: TGCGCCAGCAAGCGACAGGGGTCCTACAATGAGCAGTTCTTC.

The rearrangement uses TRBV15 and TRBJ2-7; 9 bases match TRBD1. Germline-derived CDR1 and CDR2 are LNHNV and YYDKDF (reference sequence). CDR3 length: 15 amino acids. With 1 base clipped from V and 2 bases from J, the junction kept 3 bases outside the gene matches. CDR3 amino acids: CATSRGRTGAYEQYF. The CDR3 nucleotides are TGTGCCACCAGCAGAGGGAGGACAGGGGCCTACGAGCAGTACTTC. The whole variable domain, remainder taken from reference TRBV15 and TRBJ2-7, is DAMVIQNPRYQVTQFGKPVTLSCSQTLNHNVMYWYQQKSSQAPKLLFHYYDKDFNNEADTPDNFQSRRPNTSFCFLDIRSPGLGDTAMYLCATSRGRTGAYEQYFGPGTRLTVT.

The chain uses TRBV7-2 and TRBJ1-5; D is possibly TRBD1 (5 bases). CDR1 and CDR2 (germline): SGHTA, FQGNSA. The CDR3 sequence is 15 residues long. Trimming took off 0 bases at V and 4 bases at J, with 10 bases between the two ends. The CDR3 DNA sequence: TGTGCCAGCAGCTTAGCCGGGGGTGGGAATCAGCCCCAGCATTTT. Its translation is CASSLAGGGNQPQHF.

The genes are TRBV30 and TRBJ2-5, with D possibly being TRBD1 (6 bases). This CDR3 is 15 amino acids long. Germline CDR1 and CDR2: GTSNPN and SVGIG (reference sequence). Trimming shortened V by 0 bases and J by 5 bases, and 16 bases separated the two germline ends. The CDR3 sequence is CAWSVPTGYQETQYF. As DNA, the CDR3 is TGTGCCTGGAGTGTACCGACAGGATATCAGGAGACCCAGTACTTC.

This clone appeared a few times. The chain couples TRBV6-6 to TRBJ2-7, with D tentatively TRBD1 (6 bases). Trimming took off 0 bases at V and 3 bases at J, with 6 bases between the two ends. In germline, CDR1 is MNHNY, CDR2 SVGAGI (reference sequence). The CDR3 length is 13 residues. CDR3 DNA: TGTGCCAGCAGTTACTCGACAGGCTACGAGCAGTACTTC. Amino acids: CASSYSTGYEQYF.

The chain is built from TRBV11-2 and TRBJ2-5, with a possible D match to TRBD2 (6 bases). The CDR3 totals 16 residues. CDR1 is SGHAT, CDR2 FQNNGV, per germline. Trimming cost V 3 bases and J 5 bases, with 19 bases left between them. CDR3 DNA sequence: TGTGCCAGCAGCTTGTCTAGCGACCCAGGGTGGGAGACCCAGTACTTC. Translation: CASSLSSDPGWETQYF.

V is TRBV5-1 and J is TRBJ2-1; D ambiguous. Germline V gene lookup returns CDR1 SGHRS and CDR2 YFSETQ. Between the trimmed V and J ends, which lost 3 bases and 3 bases, there was a span of 13 bases. The CDR3 sequence is 15 residues long. CDR3 amino acids: CASSYRIRIYNEQFF. In DNA form, the CDR3 reads TGCGCCAGCAGCTACCGAATCCGGATCTACAATGAGCAGTTCTTC.

The genes are TRBV7-6 and TRBJ1-4, with 9 bases that match TRBD1. V shed 1 base and J 7 bases; nucleotides not matched to a gene: 7. The CDR3 runs 16 residues. Germline V gene data show CDR1 as SGHVS and CDR2 as FNYEAQ. The CDR3 protein is CASSLEQGARGEKLFF. CDR3 nucleotide sequence: TGTGCCAGCAGCTTAGAACAGGGGGCGCGGGGTGAAAAACTGTTTTTT.

This rearrangement joins TRBV19 to TRBJ1-1; D is undetermined. This CDR3 comprises 12 residues. Trimming shortened V by 3 bases and J by 8 bases, and 10 bases separated the two germline ends. Germline CDR1 and CDR2: LNHDA and SQIVND (reference sequence). CDR3 sequence: CASSIFKKEAFF. CDR3 bases: TGTGCCAGTAGTATTTTTAAAAAGGAAGCTTTCTTT.

This clone was seen a handful of times. V and J are TRBV29-1 and TRBJ2-3; D call uncertain. The CDR3 runs to 13 residues. Germline CDR1 SQVTM, CDR2 ANQGSEA. The V and J ends lost 5 bases and 6 bases respectively, with 15 bases between them. DNA of the CDR3: TGCAGCGTTCAACATACCGACTGGGATACGCAGTATTTT. Translation: CSVQHTDWDTQYF.

This clone was found once. V and J are TRBV27 and TRBJ2-3; D uncertain. Germline CDR1 is MNHEY and CDR2 is SMNVEV (reference sequence). Trimming shortened V by 5 bases and J by 2 bases, and 8 bases separated the two germline ends. This CDR3 comprises 13 residues. The CDR3 nucleotides are TGTGCCAGCAGTACTGACCCCACAGATACGCAGTATTTT. Protein sequence: CASSTDPTDTQYF.

The chain employs TRBV29-1 and TRBJ2-1; tentatively, D is TRBD2 (7 bases). The CDR3 has 14 residues. CDR1 is SQVTM and CDR2 is ANQGSEA in the germline V gene. V gave up 6 bases and J gave up 0 bases, with 12 bases separating them. The CDR3 sequence is CSVRAGASYNEQFF. The CDR3 nucleotides read TGCAGCGTCCGGGCGGGGGCCTCCTACAATGAGCAGTTCTTC.